This record concerns one T cell receptor beta chain sequence. This clone has just a few counts. Its antigen specificity is not known. Nothing much larger sits one base from this clone, and base qualities are not available. This record comes from a study of beta chain features in type 1 diabetes listed by TCRdb under 2018. For the study in its entirety: Patients and healthy donors did not differ in mean age, gender distribution, total cell number or subset yield. A total of about 110 million sorted cells were examined across all samples, and the number of cells per subset was strongly correlated with RNA yield. The study compared the TCRB repertoires of sorted circulating CD4+ T cell subsets in recently diagnosed type 1 diabetes patients with those in matched healthy donors. Regulatory and stem cell-like memory subsets were isolated from only 8 patients and 8 healthy donors, whereas naive and central memory subsets came from all 30 or so donors.

The CDR3 covers 18 residues, taking in both the cysteine and the phenylalanine. Kept here is only the CDR3 DNA, which spans 54 bases and is read in frame from base 1. Here V drops 4 bases and J drops 4 bases, and the junction holds 15 bases not matched to any gene. As encoded in the germline V gene, CDR1 is MGHRA while CDR2 is YSYEKL. All of the isolated RNA was reverse transcribed with the High Capacity cDNA Reverse Transcription Kit, so expressed TCRB transcripts were sequenced. Deep immunoSEQ sequencing was applied to naive, central memory and regulatory T cell samples, giving an average of roughly 3.5 million total reads per sample. Sorted cells were lysed in RLT buffer, and RNA was extracted using DNase-treated RNeasy Micro or Mini kits according to cell number. Each cell subset was processed separately to prevent cross-contamination, with patient and healthy donor samples processed together. The immunoSEQ multiplex PCR was used to amplify TCRB sequences from cDNA, generating 87-bp fragments that spanned the CDR3 region. The amplicons were sequenced using the Illumina HiSeq platform. Turning to the authors' computational methods: PCR bias was corrected computationally using synthetic template baselines, and reads within Hamming distance 2 were collapsed, with unmergeable singletons discarded. Reads were aligned against IMGT to assign V, D and J genes, CDR3 length and insertions or deletions at six rearrangement sites. Within each subset, clonotype counts were normalized to sorted cell number, and only after that were true diversity and Gini coefficients computed with the tcR R package. The overlap coefficient, calculated on TCRB nucleotide sequences, was used to measure repertoire sharing. Out-of-frame TCRB sequences from naive cells were analyzed as a proxy for the pre-selection repertoire. TCRdb stores this immuneACCESS table with in-frame sequences only. Part of the clones is absent; in the studies checked, under half of the shortfall reflects unresolved V genes, and no reason is known for the rest. Clone size and the V and J calls come from that table; the DNA yielded D and trimming. In all, the sample holds about 300,000 clones, and approximately 15% of those were seen once. Roughly 0.015% of the sample rests with the top ten.

Each donor gave one peripheral blood draw, averaging approximately 110 mL, which was collected into heparinised tubes. Using a panel that included CD45RO, CCR7, CD25, CD127, CD95 and CD27, naive, central memory, regulatory and stem cell-like memory CD4+ T cells were sorted on a BD FACSAria II. A purity above 95% was achieved for all sorted populations. PBMCs were separated immediately by Lymphoprep density gradient centrifugation and were stained directly, without being cultured. To minimize batch effects, samples were stained and sorted in pairs, one healthy donor with one patient per experiment. The full study reports these points: Shorter templates might be favored by PCR, yet because patient and control samples were amplified and corrected together, any such skew would affect both groups equally. Type 1 diabetes patients showed a moderate but significant shortening of TCRB CDR3 length in all four CD4+ subsets. Fewer insertions and more nucleotide deletions at VDJ recombination sites were observed in patients with type 1 diabetes, implying thymic rearrangement abnormalities. Naive, central memory and regulatory TCRB repertoires appeared more similar among patients than among healthy donors. Because cDNA rather than genomic DNA was sequenced, highly expressing activated cells could have been over-represented, although no difference in activation and CD3 levels was found between groups. Because the HLA sub-analyses included only small numbers of individuals, any influence of HLA type on TCRB rearrangement was left unresolved.

Source material: naive CD4+ T cells from blood. Read against the paper, the sample's cell subset or site label means: true naive CD4+ T cells. The rearrangement joined TRBV4-1 to TRBJ2-2, with TRBD1 identical over 7 junction bases. The sequence was collected from a woman aged 18-29 years with type 1 diabetes. The CDR3 corresponds to CASSRSTYEGASTGELFF. The DNA is TGCGCCAGCAGCCGATCTACCTATGAGGGGGCGTCCACCGGGGAGCTGTTTTTT.